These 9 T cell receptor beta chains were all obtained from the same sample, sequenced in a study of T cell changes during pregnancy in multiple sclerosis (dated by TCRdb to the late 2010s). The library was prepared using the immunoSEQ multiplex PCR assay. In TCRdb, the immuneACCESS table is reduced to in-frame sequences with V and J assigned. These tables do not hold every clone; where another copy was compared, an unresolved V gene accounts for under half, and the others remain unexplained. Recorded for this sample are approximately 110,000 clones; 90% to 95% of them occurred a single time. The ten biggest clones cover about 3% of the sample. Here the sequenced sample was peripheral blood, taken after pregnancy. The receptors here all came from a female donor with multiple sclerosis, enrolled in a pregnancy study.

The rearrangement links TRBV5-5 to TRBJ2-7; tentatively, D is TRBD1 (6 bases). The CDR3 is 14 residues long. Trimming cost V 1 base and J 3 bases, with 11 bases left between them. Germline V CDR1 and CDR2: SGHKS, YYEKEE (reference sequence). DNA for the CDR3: TGTGCCAGCAGCTTGACAGGGAAGGGCTACGAGCAGTACTTC. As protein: CASSLTGKGYEQYF.

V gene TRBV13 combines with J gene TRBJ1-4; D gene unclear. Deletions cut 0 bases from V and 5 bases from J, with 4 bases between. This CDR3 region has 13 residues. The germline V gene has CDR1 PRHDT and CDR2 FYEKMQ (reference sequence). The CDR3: CASSLGQNEKLFF. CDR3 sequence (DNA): TGTGCCAGCAGCTTAGGACAGAATGAAAAACTGTTTTTT.

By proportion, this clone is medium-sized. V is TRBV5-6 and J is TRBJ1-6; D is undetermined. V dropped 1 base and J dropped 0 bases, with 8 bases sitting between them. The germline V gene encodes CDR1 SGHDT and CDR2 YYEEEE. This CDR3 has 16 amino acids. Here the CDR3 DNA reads TGTGCCAGCAGCTTGTTTCCGTCCTCCTATAATTCACCCCTCCACTTT. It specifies CASSLFPSSYNSPLHF.

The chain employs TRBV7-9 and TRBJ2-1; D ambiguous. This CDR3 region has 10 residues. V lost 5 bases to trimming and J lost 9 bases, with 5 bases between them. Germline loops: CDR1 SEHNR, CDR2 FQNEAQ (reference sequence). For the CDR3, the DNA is TGTGCCAGCAGCGGCGGTGAGCAGTTCTTC. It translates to CASSGGEQFF.

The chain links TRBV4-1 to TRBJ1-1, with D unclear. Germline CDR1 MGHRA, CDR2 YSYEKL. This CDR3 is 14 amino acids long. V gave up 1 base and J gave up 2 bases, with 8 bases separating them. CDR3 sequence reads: CASSQVNSNTEAFF. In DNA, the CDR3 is TGCGCCAGCAGCCAAGTTAACAGCAACACTGAAGCTTTCTTT.

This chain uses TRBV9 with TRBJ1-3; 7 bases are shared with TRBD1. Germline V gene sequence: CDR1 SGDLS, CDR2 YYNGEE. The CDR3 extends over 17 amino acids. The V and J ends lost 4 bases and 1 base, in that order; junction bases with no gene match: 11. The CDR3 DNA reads TGTGCCAGCAGCAATACTGCGAAGGGGGCTTCTGGAAACACCATATATTTT. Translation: CASSNTAKGASGNTIYF. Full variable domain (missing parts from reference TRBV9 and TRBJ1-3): DSGVTQTPKHLITATGQRVTLRCSPRSGDLSVYWYQQSLDQGLQFLIQYYNGEERAKGNILERFSAQQFPDLHSELNLSSLELGDSALYFCASSNTAKGASGNTIYFGEGSWLTVV.

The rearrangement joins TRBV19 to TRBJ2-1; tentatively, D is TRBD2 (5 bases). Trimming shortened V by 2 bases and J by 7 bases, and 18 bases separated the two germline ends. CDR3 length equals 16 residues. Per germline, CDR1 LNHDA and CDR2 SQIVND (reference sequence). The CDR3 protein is CASSILTTLVGNEQFF. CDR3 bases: TGTGCCAGTAGTATACTGACCACACTAGTGGGAAATGAGCAGTTCTTC.

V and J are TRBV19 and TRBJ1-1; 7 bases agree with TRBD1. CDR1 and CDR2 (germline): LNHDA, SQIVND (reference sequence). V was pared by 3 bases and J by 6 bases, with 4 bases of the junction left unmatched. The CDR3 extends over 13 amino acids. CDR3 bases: TGTGCCAGTAGTATTACAGACAGGGCTGAAGCTTTCTTT. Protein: CASSITDRAEAFF.

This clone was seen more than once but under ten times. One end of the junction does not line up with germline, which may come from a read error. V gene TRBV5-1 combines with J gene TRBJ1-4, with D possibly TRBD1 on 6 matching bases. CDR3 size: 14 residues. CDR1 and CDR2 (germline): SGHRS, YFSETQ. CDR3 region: CASSLVWTAEELFF. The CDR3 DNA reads TGCGCCAGCAGCTTGGTCTGGACAGCTGAAGAACTGTTTTTT.